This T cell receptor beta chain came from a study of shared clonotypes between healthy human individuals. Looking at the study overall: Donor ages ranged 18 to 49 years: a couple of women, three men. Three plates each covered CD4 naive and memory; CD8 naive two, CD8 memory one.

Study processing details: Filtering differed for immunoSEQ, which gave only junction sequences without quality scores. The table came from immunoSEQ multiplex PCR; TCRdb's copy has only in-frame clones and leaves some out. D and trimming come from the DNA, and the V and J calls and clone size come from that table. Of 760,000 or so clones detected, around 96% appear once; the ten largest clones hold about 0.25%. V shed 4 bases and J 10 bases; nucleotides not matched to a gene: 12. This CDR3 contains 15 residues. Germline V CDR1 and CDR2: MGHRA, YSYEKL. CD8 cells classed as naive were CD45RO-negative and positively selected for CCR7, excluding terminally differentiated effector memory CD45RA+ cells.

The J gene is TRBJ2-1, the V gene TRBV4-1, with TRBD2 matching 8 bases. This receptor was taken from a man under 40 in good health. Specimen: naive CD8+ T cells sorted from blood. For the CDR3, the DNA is TGCGCCAGCAGCCCCTGGAGCGGGAGCGATGAGGAGCAGTTCTTC. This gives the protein CASSPWSGSDEEQFF.